The present TCR beta chain was sequenced within a study of early T cells in non-severe SARS-CoV-2 infection. About the study: Sequencing targeted bulk RNA from unsorted whole blood, leaving chains unpaired.

This clonotype was seen many times. Its target is not known. Study results and limitations: There was a bias toward anti-spike CD8 responses in VDJdb matching, which missed private and CD4 specificities.

The length of the CDR3 is 16 residues. The V end was cut by 6 bases, the J end by 5 bases, with 20 bases between. The germline V gene encodes CDR1 SGHTA and CDR2 FQGTGA. Researchers tagged individual cDNA molecules with unique molecular identifiers. MiXCR, applied by TCRdb to the 5' RACE reads, yields one record per CDR3 protein. The data show around 40,000 distinct CDR3 sequences, approximately 10% seen once. Specimen: whole blood. The TCR comes from an adult who was a healthcare worker with PCR-confirmed SARS-CoV-2 infection or an uninfected control (not recorded which). V and J are TRBV7-3 and TRBJ2-1; D unresolved. The CDR3 spells CASSPRSAQRDNEQFF. CDR3 DNA: TGTGCCAGCAGTCCCCGAAGCGCGCAAAGGGACAATGAGCAGTTCTTC.